Below, 10 T cell receptor beta chains from the same sample are listed, as sequenced in a study of cytomegalovirus exposure and HLA in healthy donors (dated by TCRdb to about 2017). The library relied on the immunoSEQ multiplex PCR assay. TCRdb mirrors the immuneACCESS table, restricted to in-frame sequences. Some clones are absent from its copies; in checked studies, under half trace to an unresolved V gene, and the reason for the others is unknown. This sample holds about 74,000 clones; about 93% were observed only once. The ten largest make up around 1.5% of the sample. Sequenced input: PBMCs. The receptor set was obtained from a man younger than 30 in good health and CMV-seropositive.

V gene TRBV18 combines with J gene TRBJ2-7; TRBD2 matches at 9 bases. V shed 5 bases and J 3 bases; nucleotides not matched to a gene: 8. CDR1 is KGHSH, CDR2 LQKENI, per germline. This CDR3 has 15 residues. CDR3 residues: CASSSVAGVGYEQYF. The CDR3 coding sequence is TGTGCCAGCTCATCGGTAGCGGGAGTGGGCTACGAGCAGTACTTC. Drawing the rest from reference TRBV18 and TRBJ2-7, the complete variable domain is NAGVMQNPRHLVRRRGQEARLRCSPMKGHSHVYWYRQLPEEGLKFMVYLQKENIIDESGMPKERFSAEFPKEGPSILRIQQVVRGDSAAYFCASSSVAGVGYEQYFGPGTRLTVT.

The rearrangement joins TRBV9 to TRBJ2-7; TRBD2 matches 7 bases. The CDR3 is 16 residues long. Germline CDR1 is SGDLS and CDR2 is YYNGEE. Unmatched junction bases numbered 12, after V lost 4 bases and J lost 2 bases. The DNA for the CDR3 is TGTGCCAGCAGCCCCGCGGGAGTGCGGCAAGCCTACGAGCAGTACTTC. Amino acids: CASSPAGVRQAYEQYF.

This chain connects TRBV18 to TRBJ1-4; TRBD1 matches at 9 bases. The CDR3 is made up of 14 amino acids. The V gene's germline CDR1 is KGHSH and CDR2 LQKENI. Germline trimming cut 3 bases from V and 10 bases from J; bases unmatched to any gene: 6. The CDR3 nucleotides read TGTGCCAGCTCACCGGGACAGGGTCGTGGAAAACTGTTTTTT. Amino acid sequence: CASSPGQGRGKLFF.

The genes are TRBV6-1 and TRBJ1-2; D unclear. The CDR3 has 13 amino acids. V dropped 7 bases and J dropped 4 bases, with 13 bases sitting between them. In germline, CDR1 is MNHNS, CDR2 SASEGT. The CDR3 spells CASIPSVFYGYTF. The CDR3, as DNA: TGTGCCAGCATCCCCTCAGTGTTCTATGGCTACACCTTC.

The V gene is TRBV7-8, the J gene TRBJ2-2; D is unclear. The CDR3 totals 16 residues. Germline V gene sequence: CDR1 SGHVS, CDR2 FQNEAQ. Between the trimmed V and J ends, which lost 1 base and 2 bases, there was a span of 11 bases. DNA for the CDR3: TGTGCCAGCAGCTTAGTGACTGACTTTAACACCGGGGAGCTGTTTTTT. Protein: CASSLVTDFNTGELFF.

This chain joins TRBV21-1 and TRBJ2-1; TRBD2 is the table's D call and was not checked against the DNA. TRBV21-1 represents a pseudogene. The CDR3 contains 16 residues. The CDR3, as DNA: TGTGCCAGCAGCAAAGCAAGAGCGGGAGGGCCTAATGAGCAGTTCTTC. It yields the protein CASSKARAGGPNEQFF.

This rearrangement joins TRBV4-1 to TRBJ2-1, with 7 bases matching TRBD2. Germline V gene data show CDR1 as MGHRA and CDR2 as YSYEKL. V shed 0 bases and J 2 bases; nucleotides not matched to a gene: 10. The CDR3 is made up of 18 amino acids. The CDR3 sequence is CASSQEMTRLAAYNEQFF. CDR3 nucleotides: TGCGCCAGCAGCCAAGAAATGACGCGGCTAGCGGCCTACAATGAGCAGTTCTTC.

The V call is TRBV11-2, the J call TRBJ2-3; 10 bases are a match to TRBD1. This CDR3 comprises 16 residues. V was clipped by 5 bases and J by 6 bases; unmatched bases: 11. Germline V CDR1 and CDR2: SGHAT, FQNNGV. CDR3 loop: CASSPRRDRGGDTQYF. In nucleotides, the CDR3 is TGTGCCAGCAGCCCCCGTCGGGACAGGGGAGGGGATACGCAGTATTTT.

The chain employs TRBV6-5 and TRBJ2-7; 9 nucleotides agree with TRBD2. The junction had 9 bases not matched to a gene; V was cut back by 2 bases and J by 4 bases. From germline, CDR1 is MNHEY and CDR2 SVGAGI. The CDR3 runs to 16 residues. The DNA of the CDR3 is TGTGCCAGCAGTTACGTTGCGGGAGGGGGACTATACGAGCAGTACTTC. It yields the protein CASSYVAGGGLYEQYF.

This sequence joins TRBV5-4 and TRBJ2-3; maybe TRBD2 (5 bases). CDR3 length: 15 residues. The germline V gene has CDR1 SGHNT and CDR2 YYREEE (reference sequence). Deletions cut 4 bases from V and 2 bases from J, with 14 bases between. CDR3 bases: TGTGCCAGCAGCCCTGGGAGTCGCGACACAGATACGCAGTATTTT. This gives the protein CASSPGSRDTDTQYF. Full variable domain (remainder filled in from reference TRBV5-4 and TRBJ2-3): ETGVTQSPTHLIKTRGQQVTLRCSSQSGHNTVSWYQQALGQGPQFIFQYYREEENGRGNFPPRFSGLQFPNYSSELNVNALELDDSALYLCASSPGSRDTDTQYFGPGTRLTVL.